A selection of T cell receptor beta chains follows, all from one sample in a study of Graves' ophthalmopathy and Graves' hyperthyroidism. Using its own MiXCR run on the multiplex PCR reads, TCRdb lists one record per CDR3 protein. Counted here are approximately 640,000 distinct CDR3 sequences, 35% to 45% occurring once; the ten biggest clones make up under 3.5%. Specimen: peripheral blood. The receptors come from an adult man with Graves' ophthalmopathy. Each CDR3 is given with its conserved first and last residue. The D gene is left open where the match is weak. Clone size is not always given. Where it is, it says once, few, many or a class for expanded clones.

TRBV5-1,TRBD1,few,TRBJ1-2,TGCGCCAGCAGCTTGCTTGAAACAGGGGTCGTCAACTATGGCTACACCTTC,CASSLLETGVVNYGYTF
TRBV15,TRBD2,many,TRBJ2-5,TGTGCCACCAGCAGAGGTTCGTGGACTAGCGAAGAGACCCAGTACTTC,CATSRGSWTSEETQYF
TRBV11-1,TRBD2,once,TRBJ2-7,TGTGCCAGCAGCTTAGAGCCCCTAGCGGGACCAAGCTACGAGCAGTACTTC,CASSLEPLAGPSYEQYF
TRBV2,TRBD1,many,TRBJ1-3,TGTGCCAGCAGTGACTCGGGACAGGCTTTTGACACCATATATTTT,CASSDSGQAFDTIYF
TRBV29-1,TRBD1,many,TRBJ2-7,TGCAGCGTATCACCGGGACAGGGGACTTACGAGCAGTACTTC,CSVSPGQGTYEQYF
TRBV5-1,NA,many,TRBJ2-5,TGCGCCAGCAGCTTGACTAGGGTAATTGGGGAGACCCAGTACTTC,CASSLTRVIGETQYF
TRBV12-5,NA,NA,TRBJ1-2,TGTGCCAGCAGCAAGCGGCCCCGGGACGTAATTTTC,CASSKRPRDVIF
TRBV20-1,NA,NA,TRBJ1-2,TGCAGTGCTAGAGATAAGGGCCGCGACTATGGCTACACCTTC,CSARDKGRDYGYTF
TRBV13,NA,NA,TRBJ1-1,TGTGCCAGCAGCCAAAACAGGCGGCCCTCTTCGTCAGAAGCTTTCTTT,CASSQNRRPSSSEAFF
TRBV11-2,NA,NA,TRBJ1-1,TGTGCCAGCAGCTCCCGACGGAGGAACACTGAAGCTTTCTTT,CASSSRRRNTEAFF
TRBV20-1,NA,NA,TRBJ2-3,TGCAGTGCTAGTCACAGGACCCGGGGCACAGATACGCAGTATTTT,CSASHRTRGTDTQYF
TRBV24-1,NA,once,TRBJ2-5,TGTGCTAGAGAAGTGGGGGACGCGGAAGAGACCCAGTACTTC,CAREVGDAEETQYF
TRBV4-1,NA,NA,TRBJ2-6,TGCGCCAGCAGCCCAACGACTTTTTGGGCCAACGTCCTGACTTTC,CASSPTTFWANVLTF
TRBV27,NA,NA,TRBJ2-5,TGTGCCAGCAGAGTTATCCCAGTTGGAGAGACCCAGTACTTC,CASRVIPVGETQYF
TRBV25-1,NA,NA,TRBJ1-1,TGTGCCAGCGTTGTCTGGTGGGGGGGTCCTAACACTGAAGCTTTCTTT,CASVVWWGGPNTEAFF
TRBV14,NA,many,TRBJ1-1,TGTGCCAGCAGCAGTGGGGGCCAGATGAACACTGAAGCTTTCTTT,CASSSGGQMNTEAFF
TRBV7-9,TRBD1,NA,TRBJ2-7,TGTGCCAGCAGTTCGAGACAGGGTAACGAGCAGTACTTC,CASSSRQGNEQYF
TRBV2,NA,many,TRBJ1-1,TGTGCCAGCAGCCTCCAGACGAACACTGAAGCTTTCTTT,CASSLQTNTEAFF
TRBV2,NA,many,TRBJ2-7,TGTGCCAGCAGTGCCGCGGACCCAATCACCTACGAGCAGTACTTC,CASSAADPITYEQYF
TRBV6-5,TRBD1,NA,TRBJ2-2,TGTGCCAGCAGCCCTGGGACAGCAGCGGCCGGGGAGCTGTTTTTT,CASSPGTAAAGELFF